Listed below are T cell receptor beta chains from one sample, sequenced in a study of blood T cell repertoires in COVID-19. TCRdb keeps only in-frame clones here, not all; method: immunoSEQ multiplex PCR. The sample yields 120,000 to 150,000 clones, almost 85% seen once. Sequencing was done on a sample of PBMCs or T cells enriched from blood (not recorded which). These receptors were obtained from a man aged 35 to 55 with acute COVID-19. CDR3s include the opening cysteine and the closing phenylalanine or tryptophan. A D gene is named only where the DNA matches it firmly. Not every row has a clone size; where given, it reads once, few, many or a size class.

CDR3 DNA: TGTGCCAGCAGCTTAGTGGGGGGGCTAGTAAGGAATGAGCAGTTCTTC
CDR3 protein: CASSLVGGLVRNEQFF
D gene: .
V gene: TRBV7-2
J gene: TRBJ2-1
clone size: .

CDR3 DNA: TGCGCCAGCCGCCGACAGTATGGGATTCATTTGCTGGATGGCTACACCTTC
CDR3 protein: CASRRQYGIHLLDGYTF
D gene: .
V gene: TRBV4-3
J gene: TRBJ1-2
clone size: once

CDR3 DNA: TGTGCCAGCAGTCGAGGACTAGCGGGGGGAGAGACCCAGTACTTC
CDR3 protein: CASSRGLAGGETQYF
D gene: TRBD2
V gene: TRBV28
J gene: TRBJ2-5
clone size: .

CDR3 DNA: TGCGCCAGCAGCCAAGGCGGAGGCACCATATATTTT
CDR3 protein: CASSQGGGTIYF
D gene: .
V gene: TRBV4-3
J gene: TRBJ1-3
clone size: .

CDR3 DNA: TGCGCCAGCAGCTCGGAGCCCGGGGACTTCTACTACGAGCAGTACTTC
CDR3 protein: CASSSEPGDFYYEQYF
D gene: .
V gene: TRBV5-1
J gene: TRBJ2-7
clone size: .

CDR3 DNA: TGTGCCAGCAGCCAAGATGGGACAGTTAATGAAAAACTGTTTTTT
CDR3 protein: CASSQDGTVNEKLFF
D gene: TRBD1
V gene: TRBV4-2
J gene: TRBJ1-4
clone size: few

CDR3 DNA: TGCGCCAGCAGCTTGGATGGGACAGCTGGCTACACCTTC
CDR3 protein: CASSLDGTAGYTF
D gene: TRBD1
V gene: TRBV5-1
J gene: TRBJ1-2
clone size: .

CDR3 DNA: TGCAGCGCCCAGGGGAGGGTGAACACTGAAGCTTTCTTT
CDR3 protein: CSAQGRVNTEAFF
D gene: .
V gene: TRBV29-1
J gene: TRBJ1-1
clone size: .

CDR3 DNA: TGTGCCAGCTCACCGGCGGGATCACCCCTCCACTTT
CDR3 protein: CASSPAGSPLHF
D gene: .
V gene: TRBV18
J gene: TRBJ1-6
clone size: .

CDR3 DNA: TGCGCCAGCAGCTTGCTAGCGGGGGCCACCGGGGAGCTGTTTTTT
CDR3 protein: CASSLLAGATGELFF
D gene: TRBD2
V gene: TRBV5-1
J gene: TRBJ2-2
clone size: .

CDR3 DNA: TGTGCCAGCAGTTACCTGGGACAGGGGAGACAGCCCCAGCATTTT
CDR3 protein: CASSYLGQGRQPQHF
D gene: TRBD1
V gene: TRBV6-2/TRBV6-3
J gene: TRBJ1-5
clone size: .

CDR3 DNA: TGTGCCAGCAGCAAAGACACCTCGGATACGCAGTATTTT
CDR3 protein: CASSKDTSDTQYF
D gene: .
V gene: TRBV6-5
J gene: TRBJ2-3
clone size: .

CDR3 DNA: TGTGCCATCAGTGAGTCAGGGACTAGCTTCAATGAGCAGTTCTTC
CDR3 protein: CAISESGTSFNEQFF
D gene: TRBD2
V gene: TRBV10-3
J gene: TRBJ2-1
clone size: .

CDR3 DNA: TGTGCCACCCAGCTAGCGGATGGGACAGATACGCAGTATTTT
CDR3 protein: CATQLADGTDTQYF
D gene: TRBD2
V gene: TRBV27
J gene: TRBJ2-3
clone size: few

CDR3 DNA: TGTGCCAGCTCCCCGGACAGATCCAATCAGCCCCAGCATTTT
CDR3 protein: CASSPDRSNQPQHF
D gene: .
V gene: TRBV18
J gene: TRBJ1-5
clone size: .

CDR3 DNA: TGCAGCGCCTCCGGGGGGGCCCACAATGAGCAGTTCTTC
CDR3 protein: CSASGGAHNEQFF
D gene: TRBD2
V gene: TRBV29-1
J gene: TRBJ2-1
clone size: .

CDR3 DNA: TGTGCCAGCAGCCTCTTACAGGGCGCAGATACGCAGTATTTT
CDR3 protein: CASSLLQGADTQYF
D gene: .
V gene: TRBV14
J gene: TRBJ2-3
clone size: .

CDR3 DNA: TGTGCCAGCAGTTACTCGGCAGGGGGAAGAGAGACCCAGTACTTC
CDR3 protein: CASSYSAGGRETQYF
D gene: TRBD1
V gene: TRBV6-5
J gene: TRBJ2-5
clone size: .

CDR3 DNA: TGTGCCAGCAGCTTAGACGACGGGGGGTGGTTAAGTGAGCAGTTCTTC
CDR3 protein: CASSLDDGGWLSEQFF
D gene: TRBD2
V gene: TRBV7-2
J gene: TRBJ2-1
clone size: .

CDR3 DNA: TGTGCCAGCAGTGATCCGACAGGCAGCTCCTATAATTCACCCCTCCACTTT
CDR3 protein: CASSDPTGSSYNSPLHF
D gene: .
V gene: TRBV25-1
J gene: TRBJ1-6
clone size: .

CDR3 DNA: TGTGCCAGCAGTTTCGGGACTAGCTATAGCAATGAGCAGTTCTTC
CDR3 protein: CASSFGTSYSNEQFF
D gene: TRBD2
V gene: TRBV28
J gene: TRBJ2-1
clone size: .

CDR3 DNA: TGTGCCAGCACAAGACTAGCGGGAGGGTATGCCGTCTACGAGCAGTACTTC
CDR3 protein: CASTRLAGGYAVYEQYF
D gene: TRBD2
V gene: TRBV27
J gene: TRBJ2-7
clone size: .

CDR3 DNA: TGCGCCAGCAGCAGGGACAGTTCTAATGAAAAACTGTTTTTT
CDR3 protein: CASSRDSSNEKLFF
D gene: TRBD1
V gene: TRBV5-1
J gene: TRBJ1-4
clone size: .

CDR3 DNA: TGTGCCAGCAGCCAAAGGACTAGCGGGGGGGCAGGGTCCTACGAGCAGTACTTC
CDR3 protein: CASSQRTSGGAGSYEQYF
D gene: TRBD2
V gene: TRBV4-2
J gene: TRBJ2-7
clone size: .

CDR3 DNA: TGTGCCAGTAGTTATGGAGATCAGAGGAACACTGAAGCTTTCTTT
CDR3 protein: CASSYGDQRNTEAFF
D gene: .
V gene: TRBV19
J gene: TRBJ1-1
clone size: few

CDR3 DNA: TGTGCCAGCAGCTGGGGTGCGGGGGAGCAGTACTTC
CDR3 protein: CASSWGAGEQYF
D gene: .
V gene: TRBV11-3
J gene: TRBJ2-7
clone size: .

CDR3 DNA: TGTGCCAGCAGGGGACTAGCGGGAGCGAATACGCAGTATTTT
CDR3 protein: CASRGLAGANTQYF
D gene: TRBD2
V gene: TRBV7-2
J gene: TRBJ2-3
clone size: .

CDR3 DNA: TGTGCCAGCAGACGCCAGGGATCTGATGGCTACACCTTC
CDR3 protein: CASRRQGSDGYTF
D gene: .
V gene: TRBV14
J gene: TRBJ1-2
clone size: .

CDR3 DNA: TGTGCCAGCAGTTTGGACAGGAAGGGGCCCCAGCATTTT
CDR3 protein: CASSLDRKGPQHF
D gene: TRBD1
V gene: TRBV12-3/TRBV12-4
J gene: TRBJ1-5
clone size: once

CDR3 DNA: TGTGCCAGCAGCGTAGCTAGCGGGAAGGGGACCCAGTACTTC
CDR3 protein: CASSVASGKGTQYF
D gene: TRBD2
V gene: TRBV9
J gene: TRBJ2-5
clone size: .

CDR3 DNA: TGCGCCAGCAGCCTAATACATGGGAGGGAGGGCCGTGAGCAGTTCTTC
CDR3 protein: CASSLIHGREGREQFF
D gene: TRBD2
V gene: TRBV5-1
J gene: TRBJ2-1
clone size: .

CDR3 DNA: TGTGCCAGCAGTGAGCGGGAGGGATATAGCAATCAGCCCCAGCATTTT
CDR3 protein: CASSEREGYSNQPQHF
D gene: .
V gene: TRBV2
J gene: TRBJ1-5
clone size: .

CDR3 DNA: TGTGCCAGCAGGAAAAGGGAGCCTAATTCACCCCTCCACTTT
CDR3 protein: CASRKREPNSPLHF
D gene: .
V gene: TRBV11-2
J gene: TRBJ1-6
clone size: few

CDR3 DNA: TGTGCCAGCAGCCCCCTAACTGTTTCACCCCTCCACTTT
CDR3 protein: CASSPLTVSPLHF
D gene: .
V gene: TRBV27
J gene: TRBJ1-6
clone size: few

CDR3 DNA: TGTGCCTGGGCCCAAGGACTTATTAAAGTCCGAAACACCATATATTTT
CDR3 protein: CAWAQGLIKVRNTIYF
D gene: .
V gene: TRBV30
J gene: TRBJ1-3
clone size: .

CDR3 DNA: TGTGCCCGTTGTGTTGCAGGGGTTTATGGCTACACCTTC
CDR3 protein: CARCVAGVYGYTF
D gene: .
V gene: TRBV28
J gene: TRBJ1-2
clone size: .

CDR3 DNA: TGTGCCAGCAGTCTTGGGGGGAAAGCTTTCTTT
CDR3 protein: CASSLGGKAFF
D gene: .
V gene: TRBV12-3/TRBV12-4
J gene: TRBJ1-1
clone size: .

CDR3 DNA: TGTGCCAGCAGTGAAGCCTTCGGGTTAGGGACAGGGGGCTACGAGCAGTACTTC
CDR3 protein: CASSEAFGLGTGGYEQYF
D gene: TRBD1
V gene: TRBV2
J gene: TRBJ2-7
clone size: .

CDR3 DNA: TGTGCCAGCAGTCGTACAGGGGGCCTGAACACTGAAGCTTTCTTT
CDR3 protein: CASSRTGGLNTEAFF
D gene: TRBD1
V gene: TRBV27
J gene: TRBJ1-1
clone size: .

CDR3 DNA: TGTGCCAGCAGCTTAGTACTGAGAAATTCACCCCTCCACTTT
CDR3 protein: CASSLVLRNSPLHF
D gene: .
V gene: TRBV7-2
J gene: TRBJ1-6
clone size: .

CDR3 DNA: TGTGCCAGCACCGGAGGGGTAGGGGGAGGGGGTTCGTATGAGCAGTTCTTC
CDR3 protein: CASTGGVGGGGSYEQFF
D gene: .
V gene: TRBV7-9
J gene: TRBJ2-1
clone size: .

CDR3 DNA: TGCGCCAGCAGCTCTGACAGCTACAATGAGCAGTTCTTC
CDR3 protein: CASSSDSYNEQFF
D gene: .
V gene: TRBV5-1
J gene: TRBJ2-1
clone size: .

CDR3 DNA: TGTGCCAGCAATCTCCTAACAGCTAACTATGGCTACACCTTC
CDR3 protein: CASNLLTANYGYTF
D gene: .
V gene: TRBV2
J gene: TRBJ1-2
clone size: once

CDR3 DNA: TGTGCCAGCAGTTACTCCCAGGTGGGCAATCAGCCCCAGCATTTT
CDR3 protein: CASSYSQVGNQPQHF
D gene: .
V gene: TRBV6-2/TRBV6-3
J gene: TRBJ1-5
clone size: .

CDR3 DNA: TGCGCCAGCAGCTCACTTATGAACACTGAAGCTTTCTTT
CDR3 protein: CASSSLMNTEAFF
D gene: .
V gene: TRBV5-1
J gene: TRBJ1-1
clone size: .

CDR3 DNA: TGTGCCAGTAGTCTCCGGGACATCGGGAGGTCCTATAATTCACCCCTCCACTTT
CDR3 protein: CASSLRDIGRSYNSPLHF
D gene: .
V gene: TRBV19
J gene: TRBJ1-6
clone size: medium-sized

CDR3 DNA: TGTGCCAGCAATTACGGGACACAACAGAACACTGAAGCTTTCTTT
CDR3 protein: CASNYGTQQNTEAFF
D gene: .
V gene: TRBV6-5
J gene: TRBJ1-1
clone size: .

CDR3 DNA: TGCAGTGCTAGAGGTCCCAGGGAAGCTTTCTTT
CDR3 protein: CSARGPREAFF
D gene: .
V gene: TRBV20-1
J gene: TRBJ1-1
clone size: few

CDR3 DNA: TGCGCCAGCAGCTTAGACAGGGCGCCTTCACCCCTCCACTTT
CDR3 protein: CASSLDRAPSPLHF
D gene: TRBD1
V gene: TRBV5-1
J gene: TRBJ1-6
clone size: .

CDR3 DNA: TGTGCAAGTCGCCACTGCGATCGGGGGGGCGGGGCAGATACGCAGTATTTT
CDR3 protein: CASRHCDRGGGADTQYF
D gene: .
V gene: TRBV12-2
J gene: TRBJ2-3
clone size: .

CDR3 DNA: TGCGCCAGCAGCCACACAGGGGGCGCCCACAGGGGCTACACCTTC
CDR3 protein: CASSHTGGAHRGYTF
D gene: TRBD1
V gene: TRBV4-3
J gene: TRBJ1-2
clone size: .

CDR3 DNA: TGCGCCAGCAGCCAAGATTCGGGGTTAGATACGCAGTATTTT
CDR3 protein: CASSQDSGLDTQYF
D gene: .
V gene: TRBV4-3
J gene: TRBJ2-3
clone size: .

CDR3 DNA: TGTGCCAGCAGCTCAACAGGAATAGCGGGAGCCGCGTACCAAGAGACCCAGTACTTC
CDR3 protein: CASSSTGIAGAAYQETQYF
D gene: TRBD2
V gene: TRBV7-8
J gene: TRBJ2-5
clone size: .

CDR3 DNA: TGTGCCAGTAGCAGGTTGGGACTAGCGGGAGATCACACCGGGGAGCTGTTTTTT
CDR3 protein: CASSRLGLAGDHTGELFF
D gene: TRBD2
V gene: TRBV19
J gene: TRBJ2-2
clone size: once